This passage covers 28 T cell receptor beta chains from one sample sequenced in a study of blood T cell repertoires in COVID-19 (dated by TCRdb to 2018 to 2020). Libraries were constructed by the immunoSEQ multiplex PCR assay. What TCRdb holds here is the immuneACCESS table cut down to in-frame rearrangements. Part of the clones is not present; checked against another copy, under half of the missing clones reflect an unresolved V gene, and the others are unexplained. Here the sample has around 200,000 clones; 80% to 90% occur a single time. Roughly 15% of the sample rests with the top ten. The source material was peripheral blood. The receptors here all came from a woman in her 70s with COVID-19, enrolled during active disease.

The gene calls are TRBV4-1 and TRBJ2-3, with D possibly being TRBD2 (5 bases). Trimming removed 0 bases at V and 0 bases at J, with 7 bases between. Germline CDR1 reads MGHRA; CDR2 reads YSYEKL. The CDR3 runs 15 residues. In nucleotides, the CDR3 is TGCGCCAGCAGCCAAGAGCGGGTTAGCACAGATACGCAGTATTTT. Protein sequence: CASSQERVSTDTQYF.

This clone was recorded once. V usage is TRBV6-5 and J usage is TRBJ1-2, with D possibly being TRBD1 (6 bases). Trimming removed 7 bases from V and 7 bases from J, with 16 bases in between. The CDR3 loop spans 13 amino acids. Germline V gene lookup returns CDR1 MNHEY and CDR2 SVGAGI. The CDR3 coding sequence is TGTGCCAGCATCGACCCAGGGGATAGTGGCTACACCTTC. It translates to CASIDPGDSGYTF.

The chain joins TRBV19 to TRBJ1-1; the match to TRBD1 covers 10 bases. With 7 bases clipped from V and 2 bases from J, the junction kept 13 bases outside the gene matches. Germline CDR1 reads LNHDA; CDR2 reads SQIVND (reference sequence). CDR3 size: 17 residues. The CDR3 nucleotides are TGTGCCAGTACCTCAAGGGACAGGGGTGGCGGAAACACTGAAGCTTTCTTT. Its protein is CASTSRDRGGGNTEAFF.

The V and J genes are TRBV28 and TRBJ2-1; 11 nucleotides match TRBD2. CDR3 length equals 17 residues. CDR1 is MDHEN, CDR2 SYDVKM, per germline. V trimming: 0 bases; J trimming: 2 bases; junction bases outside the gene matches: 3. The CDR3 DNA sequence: TGTGCCAGCAGTTTATGGTATAGCGGGAGGGCCTACAATGAGCAGTTCTTC. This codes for CASSLWYSGRAYNEQFF.

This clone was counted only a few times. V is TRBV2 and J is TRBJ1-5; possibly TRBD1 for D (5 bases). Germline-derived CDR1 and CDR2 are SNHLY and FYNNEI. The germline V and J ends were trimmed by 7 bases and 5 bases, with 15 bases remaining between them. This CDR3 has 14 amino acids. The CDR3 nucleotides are TGTGCCAGCACTACGGGGGGATTTTATCAGCCCCAGCATTTT. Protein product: CASTTGGFYQPQHF.

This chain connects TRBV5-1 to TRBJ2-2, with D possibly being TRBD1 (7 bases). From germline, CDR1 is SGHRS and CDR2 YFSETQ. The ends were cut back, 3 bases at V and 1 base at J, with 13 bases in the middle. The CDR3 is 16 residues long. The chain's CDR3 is CASSSPRGVNTGELFF. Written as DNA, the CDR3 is TGCGCCAGCAGCTCACCCAGGGGGGTGAACACCGGGGAGCTGTTTTTT.

The CDR3 sequence is CASSSGQGTYEQYF. DNA for the CDR3: TGTGCCAGCAGTTCCGGACAGGGTACCTACGAGCAGTACTTC. This chain uses TRBV27 with TRBJ2-7, with 8 bases matching TRBD1. Germline V lookup: CDR1 MNHEY, CDR2 SMNVEV (reference sequence). Unmatched junction bases numbered 4, after V lost 4 bases and J lost 2 bases. This CDR3 spans 14 amino acids.

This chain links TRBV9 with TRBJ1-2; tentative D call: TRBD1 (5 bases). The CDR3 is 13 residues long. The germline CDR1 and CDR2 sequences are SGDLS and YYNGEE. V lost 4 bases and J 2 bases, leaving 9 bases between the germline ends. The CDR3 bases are TGTGCCAGCAGCCCTGACAGCAACTATGGCTACACCTTC. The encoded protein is CASSPDSNYGYTF.

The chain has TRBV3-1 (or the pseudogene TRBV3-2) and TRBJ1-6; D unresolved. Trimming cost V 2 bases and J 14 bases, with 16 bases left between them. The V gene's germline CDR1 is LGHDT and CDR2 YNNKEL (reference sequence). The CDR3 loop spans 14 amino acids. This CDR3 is CASSQSTGGRALHF. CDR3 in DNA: TGTGCCAGCAGCCAATCGACGGGAGGAAGGGCCCTCCACTTT.

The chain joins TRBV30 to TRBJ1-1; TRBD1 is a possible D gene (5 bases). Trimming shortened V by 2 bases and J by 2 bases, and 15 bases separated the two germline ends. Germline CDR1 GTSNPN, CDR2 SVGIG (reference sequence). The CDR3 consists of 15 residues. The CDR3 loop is CAWSILGHPNTEAFF. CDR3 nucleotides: TGTGCCTGGAGTATATTAGGACACCCCAACACTGAAGCTTTCTTT.

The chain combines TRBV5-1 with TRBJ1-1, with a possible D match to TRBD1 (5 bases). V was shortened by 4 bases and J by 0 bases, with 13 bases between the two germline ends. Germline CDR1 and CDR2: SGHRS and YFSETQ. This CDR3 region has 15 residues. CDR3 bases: TGCGCCAGCAGCCCGCAGGGCAGTATGAACACTGAAGCTTTCTTT. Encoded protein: CASSPQGSMNTEAFF.

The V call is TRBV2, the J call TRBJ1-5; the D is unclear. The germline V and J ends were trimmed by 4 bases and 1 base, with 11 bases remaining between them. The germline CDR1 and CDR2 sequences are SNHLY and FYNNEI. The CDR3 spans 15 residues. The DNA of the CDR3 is TGTGCCAGCAGTGCCGACGGAGTAAGCAATCAGCCCCAGCATTTT. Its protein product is CASSADGVSNQPQHF.

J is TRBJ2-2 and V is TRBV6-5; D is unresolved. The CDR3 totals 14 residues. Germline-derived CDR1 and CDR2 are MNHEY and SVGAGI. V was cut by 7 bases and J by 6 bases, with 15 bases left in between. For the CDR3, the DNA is TGTGCCAGCACCCCTACCCCTGAGGCCGGGGAGCTGTTTTTT. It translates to CASTPTPEAGELFF.

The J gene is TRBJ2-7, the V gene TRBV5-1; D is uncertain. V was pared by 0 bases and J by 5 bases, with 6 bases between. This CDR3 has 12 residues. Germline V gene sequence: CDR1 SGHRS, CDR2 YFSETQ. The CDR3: CASSLDFDEQYF. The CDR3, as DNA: TGCGCCAGCAGCTTGGATTTCGACGAGCAGTACTTC.

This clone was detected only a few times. The CDR3 region is CSVPTGVGNTIYF. The CDR3 bases are TGCAGCGTTCCGACAGGGGTCGGAAACACCATATATTTT. The chain carries TRBV29-1 and TRBJ1-3, with 8 positions matching TRBD1. Germline V gene lookup returns CDR1 SQVTM and CDR2 ANQGSEA. The CDR3 is made up of 13 amino acids. With 5 bases clipped from V and 4 bases from J, the junction kept 4 bases outside the gene matches.

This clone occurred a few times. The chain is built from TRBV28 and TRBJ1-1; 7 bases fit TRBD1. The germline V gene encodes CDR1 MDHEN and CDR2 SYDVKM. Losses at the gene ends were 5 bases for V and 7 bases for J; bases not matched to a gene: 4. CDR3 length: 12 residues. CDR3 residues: CASSVGTVEAFF. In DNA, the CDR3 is TGTGCCAGCAGTGTAGGGACAGTTGAAGCTTTCTTT.

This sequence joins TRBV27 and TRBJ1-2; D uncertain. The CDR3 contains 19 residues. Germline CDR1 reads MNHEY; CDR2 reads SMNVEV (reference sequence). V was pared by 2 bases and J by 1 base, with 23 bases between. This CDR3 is CASSLTGSAWEGFNYGYTF. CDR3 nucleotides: TGTGCCAGCAGTTTAACCGGGTCGGCCTGGGAGGGTTTTAACTATGGCTACACCTTC.

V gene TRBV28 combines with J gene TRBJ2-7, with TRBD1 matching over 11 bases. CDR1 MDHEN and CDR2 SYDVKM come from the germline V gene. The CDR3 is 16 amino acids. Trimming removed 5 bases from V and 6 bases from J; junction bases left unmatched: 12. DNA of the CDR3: TGTGCCAGCAGTCCACGACCGGGACAGGGGGAACTCGAGCAGTACTTC. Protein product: CASSPRPGQGELEQYF.

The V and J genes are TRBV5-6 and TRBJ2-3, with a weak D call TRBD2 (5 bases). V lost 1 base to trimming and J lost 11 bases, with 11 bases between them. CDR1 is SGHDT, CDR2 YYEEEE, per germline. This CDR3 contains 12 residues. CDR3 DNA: TGTGCCAGCAGCTTGATCACCCGGGGGCAGTATTTT. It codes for CASSLITRGQYF.

The CDR3 loop is CASSMTGVNYGYTF. The CDR3 DNA is TGTGCCAGCAGTATGACAGGGGTGAACTATGGCTACACCTTC. V and J are TRBV28 and TRBJ1-2, with 8 nucleotides matching TRBD1. The germline gives CDR1 MDHEN, CDR2 SYDVKM. The CDR3 spans 14 residues. The J segment lost 2 bases and the V segment lost 5 bases, leaving 4 bases of the junction unmatched.

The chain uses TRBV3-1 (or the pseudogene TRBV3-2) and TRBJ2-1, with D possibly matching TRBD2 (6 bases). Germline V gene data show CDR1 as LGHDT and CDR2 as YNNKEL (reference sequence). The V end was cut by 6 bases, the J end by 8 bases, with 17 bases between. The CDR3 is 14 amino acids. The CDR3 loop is CASSFRGSSDEQFF. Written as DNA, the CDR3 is TGTGCCAGCAGTTTTCGGGGGTCCAGCGATGAGCAGTTCTTC.

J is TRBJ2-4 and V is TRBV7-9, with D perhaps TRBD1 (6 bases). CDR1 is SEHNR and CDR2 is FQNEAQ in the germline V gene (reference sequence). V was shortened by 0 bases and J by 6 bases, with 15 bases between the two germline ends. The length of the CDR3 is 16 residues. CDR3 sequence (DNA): TGTGCCAGCAGCTTAGCTTACAGGGAACGTGGAAACATTCAGTACTTC. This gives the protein CASSLAYRERGNIQYF.

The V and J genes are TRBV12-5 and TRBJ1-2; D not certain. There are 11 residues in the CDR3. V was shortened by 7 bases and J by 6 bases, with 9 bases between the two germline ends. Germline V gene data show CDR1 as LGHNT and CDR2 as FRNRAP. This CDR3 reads CASARFDGYTF. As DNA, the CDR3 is TGTGCTAGTGCGCGATTCGATGGCTACACCTTC.

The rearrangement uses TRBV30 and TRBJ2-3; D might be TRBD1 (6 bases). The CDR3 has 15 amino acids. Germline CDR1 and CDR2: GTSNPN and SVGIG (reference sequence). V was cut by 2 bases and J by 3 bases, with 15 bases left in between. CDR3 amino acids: CAWSSRGLGTDTQYF. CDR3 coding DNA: TGTGCCTGGAGTTCCAGGGGTCTAGGAACAGATACGCAGTATTTT.

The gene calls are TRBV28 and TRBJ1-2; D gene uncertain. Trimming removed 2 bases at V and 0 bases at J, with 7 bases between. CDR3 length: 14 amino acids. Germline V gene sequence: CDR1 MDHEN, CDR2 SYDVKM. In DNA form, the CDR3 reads TGTGCCAGCAGTTTAGGAGGTTCTAACTATGGCTACACCTTC. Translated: CASSLGGSNYGYTF.

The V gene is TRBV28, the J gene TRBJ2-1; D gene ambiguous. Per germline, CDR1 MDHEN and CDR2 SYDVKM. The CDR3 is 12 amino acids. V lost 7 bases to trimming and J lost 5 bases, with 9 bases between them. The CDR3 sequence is CASNPSDNEQFF. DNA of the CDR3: TGTGCCAGCAACCCCAGCGACAATGAGCAGTTCTTC.

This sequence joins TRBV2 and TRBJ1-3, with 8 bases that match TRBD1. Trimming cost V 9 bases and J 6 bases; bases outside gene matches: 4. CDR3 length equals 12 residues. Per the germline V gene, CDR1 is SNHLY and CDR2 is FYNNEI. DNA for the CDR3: TGTGCCAGGCGGGACAGGTTAAACACCATATATTTT. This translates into CARRDRLNTIYF.

CDR3 loop: CASSLQAGVADTQYF. The CDR3 nucleotides are TGTGCCAGCAGCCTACAAGCGGGAGTGGCAGATACGCAGTATTTT. The chain employs TRBV11-2 and TRBJ2-3; TRBD2 agrees at 8 bases. The CDR3 covers 15 residues. Germline CDR1 is SGHAT and CDR2 is FQNNGV. Losses at the gene ends were 5 bases for V and 4 bases for J; bases not matched to a gene: 8.